This TCR beta chain was captured in a study of Ad26.COV2.S vaccination and SARS-CoV-2 variants (dated by TCRdb to about 2021). Regarding the complete study: TCRbeta repertoire sequencing served as the tool for gauging how specific and how broad the SARS-CoV-2-reactive T cell receptors were following Ad26.COV2.S vaccination. The TCR-sequenced set comprised about 30 samples: some 20 Ad26.COV2.S vaccine recipients, 5 placebo recipients and 8 SARS-CoV-2 convalescent individuals. Broad study findings and their caveats: Vaccine and placebo recipients had similar non-spike TCR breadth, a finding consistent with the vaccine containing only spike. After vaccination, spike-specific CD8+ and CD4+ T cell responses were reported to show substantial breadth. Compared with placebo recipients, Ad26.COV2.S recipients showed higher spike-specific TCR breadth (P = 0.0014). According to the authors, total T cell responses may have been underestimated by the TCR breadth and depth analyses.

V drops 6 bases and J drops 2 bases, leaving 9 bases in between. CDR1 and CDR2 (SGHTS, YDEGEE) derive from the germline V gene. There are 13 amino acids in the CDR3, from cysteine to phenylalanine inclusive. The only DNA kept is the CDR3, 39 bases in frame from the first base. Worth noting for this clone: Its antigen specificity is not known. Base qualities are not recorded, but no much larger clone differs from it by a single base.

The immunoSEQ Assay was used to sequence TCRbeta CDR3 regions. After extraction, genomic DNA underwent amplification by bias-controlled multiplex PCR, followed by high-throughput sequencing. The original pipeline was this. To quantify the absolute abundance of each unique TCRbeta CDR3 region, sequences were collapsed and filtered. T cell fraction was estimated by normalization of TCRbeta template counts to usable DNA, with usable DNA being measured through amplification of reference genes present in all nucleated cells. Repertoire TCRs were annotated as SARS-CoV-2-specific by exact matching of V gene, CDR3 amino acid sequence and J gene to a known reactive TCR set. The reference SARS-CoV-2 TCR set was derived from MIRA and filtered for enrichment in COVID-19-positive ImmuneCODE repertoires, a step that removed public or cross-reactive TCRs. Drawing on the MIRA antigens, annotated TCRs were analysed further at the level of specific ORF or position within ORF. Depth was the summed frequency of annotated unique rearrangements, while breadth was defined as annotated unique rearrangements over total unique productive rearrangements. Group comparisons of TCR breadth used two-sided Wilcoxon rank-sum tests. TCRdb provides this immuneACCESS table in a form limited to in-frame rearrangements. Some clones are lacking; in checked studies, under half of them reflect an unresolved V gene, and why the rest are absent is not known. V, J and clone size are those of that table, while D and trimming were read from the DNA. In this sample the table shows some 190,000 clones, 87% of which occur a single time. The ten largest account for 4.5% to 7.5% of the sample.

The time point label of this sample denotes: individuals recovered from natural SARS-CoV-2 infection. Recombination connected TRBV5-8 to TRBJ2-1, with the D gene uncertain. The TCR originated in a human donor who had recovered from COVID-19. Sample: peripheral blood, taken after recovery from COVID-19. The nucleotide sequence is TGTGCCAGCAAGTTGATAGCCTACAATGAGCAGTTCTTC. Its protein is CASKLIAYNEQFF.